These T cell receptor beta chains were read from a single sample in a study of blood T cell repertoires in COVID-19. Measured with immunoSEQ multiplex PCR; TCRdb has only the in-frame clones, and not every one. This sample has 300,000 to 350,000 clones; around 90% occur once, and the top ten carry under 1.1%. The sequenced sample was peripheral blood. These receptors were collected from a woman between 40 and 50 years old with COVID-19, enrolled during active disease. Each CDR3 is given with its conserved first and last residue. D genes are given only for firm matches. Not every row has a clone size; where given, it reads once, few, many or a size class.

d_gene: TRBD1
v_gene: TRBV18
j_gene: TRBJ2-7
abundance: -
CDR3nt: TGTGCCAGCTCACCTTGGACAGGGAGTCCCTACGAGCAGTACTTC
CDR3aa: CASSPWTGSPYEQYF

d_gene: -
v_gene: TRBV7-2
j_gene: TRBJ2-7
abundance: -
CDR3nt: TGTGCCAGCAGCTTCCTTCTCGACCCAGCGGCTTCCGCGCAGTACTTC
CDR3aa: CASSFLLDPAASAQYF

d_gene: -
v_gene: TRBV5-1
j_gene: TRBJ1-6
abundance: -
CDR3nt: TGCGCCAGGATTAGGGGACACTATAATTCACCCCTCCACTTT
CDR3aa: CARIRGHYNSPLHF

d_gene: TRBD1
v_gene: TRBV5-1
j_gene: TRBJ2-1
abundance: -
CDR3nt: TGCGCCAGCAGCGCTACCGGGACAGCCTCGTACAATGAGCAGTTCTTC
CDR3aa: CASSATGTASYNEQFF

d_gene: -
v_gene: TRBV28
j_gene: TRBJ1-1
abundance: -
CDR3nt: TGTGCCAGCAGTTTAAGTAGCCCAGGGGAAACTGAAGCTTTCTTT
CDR3aa: CASSLSSPGETEAFF

d_gene: TRBD2
v_gene: TRBV28
j_gene: TRBJ2-7
abundance: -
CDR3nt: TGTGCCAGCCTGACGAGCGGGAGATCGACCTACGAGCAGTACTTC
CDR3aa: CASLTSGRSTYEQYF

d_gene: TRBD1
v_gene: TRBV6-2/TRBV6-3
j_gene: TRBJ2-1
abundance: once
CDR3nt: TGTGCCAGCAGCACTCGACAGGGCTGGGAGCAGTTCTTC
CDR3aa: CASSTRQGWEQFF

d_gene: TRBD2
v_gene: TRBV7-6
j_gene: TRBJ2-5
abundance: -
CDR3nt: TGTGCCAGCAGCTCCCCCGGGAGGGGCCAAGAGACCCAGTACTTC
CDR3aa: CASSSPGRGQETQYF

d_gene: TRBD1
v_gene: TRBV6-5
j_gene: TRBJ1-1
abundance: -
CDR3nt: TGTGCCAGCGCCGAATTAACAGGGGCCACTGAAGCTTTCTTT
CDR3aa: CASAELTGATEAFF

d_gene: TRBD1
v_gene: TRBV9
j_gene: TRBJ2-7
abundance: -
CDR3nt: TGTGCCAGCAGCGCCTCCAGAGACAGGGTACTTCGCGAGCAGTACTTC
CDR3aa: CASSASRDRVLREQYF

d_gene: -
v_gene: TRBV15
j_gene: TRBJ2-7
abundance: -
CDR3nt: TGTGCCACCAGCAGAGTCGGCGGCTCCTACGAGCAGTACTTC
CDR3aa: CATSRVGGSYEQYF

d_gene: TRBD1
v_gene: TRBV15
j_gene: TRBJ2-4
abundance: -
CDR3nt: TGTGCCACCAGCGTAACGGGGACAGGGTTTGCCAAAAACATTCAGTACTTC
CDR3aa: CATSVTGTGFAKNIQYF

d_gene: -
v_gene: TRBV12-5
j_gene: TRBJ1-1
abundance: -
CDR3nt: TGTGCTAGTGCCGCGGAGAGTAACACTGAAGCTTTCTTT
CDR3aa: CASAAESNTEAFF

d_gene: -
v_gene: TRBV29-1
j_gene: TRBJ2-5
abundance: -
CDR3nt: TGCAGCGTTGAAGATTCCATGGGCACAAAGACCCAGTACTTC
CDR3aa: CSVEDSMGTKTQYF

d_gene: TRBD2
v_gene: TRBV5-4
j_gene: TRBJ2-3
abundance: -
CDR3nt: TGTGCCAGCAGCTTGCTGTTAGCGGGGGCCACAGATACGCAGTATTTT
CDR3aa: CASSLLLAGATDTQYF

d_gene: -
v_gene: TRBV28
j_gene: TRBJ1-1
abundance: -
CDR3nt: TGTGCCAGCAGTAGCCCCATGAACACTGAAGCTTTCTTT
CDR3aa: CASSSPMNTEAFF

d_gene: -
v_gene: TRBV6-5
j_gene: TRBJ2-5
abundance: -
CDR3nt: TGTGCCAGCAGTTACTCGGGCAGGCTCGGTGGGGAGACCCAGTACTTC
CDR3aa: CASSYSGRLGGETQYF

d_gene: TRBD1
v_gene: TRBV7-9
j_gene: TRBJ2-7
abundance: -
CDR3nt: TGTGCCAGCAGCCAGACAGGGGGCTCCTACGAGCAGTACTTC
CDR3aa: CASSQTGGSYEQYF

d_gene: TRBD1
v_gene: TRBV5-1
j_gene: TRBJ1-1
abundance: -
CDR3nt: TGCGCCAGCAGCCGGACAGGGAGATTATCGAACACTGAAGCTTTCTTT
CDR3aa: CASSRTGRLSNTEAFF

d_gene: TRBD1
v_gene: TRBV10-3
j_gene: TRBJ1-1
abundance: once
CDR3nt: TGTGCCATCAGTGAGGCCGGGACAGCTTGGGAGAACACTGAAGCTTTCTTT
CDR3aa: CAISEAGTAWENTEAFF

d_gene: -
v_gene: TRBV18
j_gene: TRBJ1-2
abundance: once
CDR3nt: TGTGCCAGCTCACCTACGGACACCTCGTCTTATGGCTACACCTTC
CDR3aa: CASSPTDTSSYGYTF